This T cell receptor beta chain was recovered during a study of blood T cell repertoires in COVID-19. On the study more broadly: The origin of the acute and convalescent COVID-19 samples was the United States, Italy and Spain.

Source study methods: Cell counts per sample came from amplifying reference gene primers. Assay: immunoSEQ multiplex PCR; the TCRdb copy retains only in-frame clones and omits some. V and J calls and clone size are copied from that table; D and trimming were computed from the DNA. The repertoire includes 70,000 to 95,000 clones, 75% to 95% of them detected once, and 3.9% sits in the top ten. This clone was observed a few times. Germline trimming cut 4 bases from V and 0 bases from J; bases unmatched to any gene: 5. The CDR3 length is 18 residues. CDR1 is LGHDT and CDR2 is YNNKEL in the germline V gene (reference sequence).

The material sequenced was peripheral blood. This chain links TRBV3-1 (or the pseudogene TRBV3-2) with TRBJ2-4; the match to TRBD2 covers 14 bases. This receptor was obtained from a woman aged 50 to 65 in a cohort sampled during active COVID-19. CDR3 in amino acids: CASSRGTSGGVAKNIQYF. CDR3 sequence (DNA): TGTGCCAGCAGCCGAGGGACTAGCGGGGGTGTAGCCAAAAACATTCAGTACTTC.